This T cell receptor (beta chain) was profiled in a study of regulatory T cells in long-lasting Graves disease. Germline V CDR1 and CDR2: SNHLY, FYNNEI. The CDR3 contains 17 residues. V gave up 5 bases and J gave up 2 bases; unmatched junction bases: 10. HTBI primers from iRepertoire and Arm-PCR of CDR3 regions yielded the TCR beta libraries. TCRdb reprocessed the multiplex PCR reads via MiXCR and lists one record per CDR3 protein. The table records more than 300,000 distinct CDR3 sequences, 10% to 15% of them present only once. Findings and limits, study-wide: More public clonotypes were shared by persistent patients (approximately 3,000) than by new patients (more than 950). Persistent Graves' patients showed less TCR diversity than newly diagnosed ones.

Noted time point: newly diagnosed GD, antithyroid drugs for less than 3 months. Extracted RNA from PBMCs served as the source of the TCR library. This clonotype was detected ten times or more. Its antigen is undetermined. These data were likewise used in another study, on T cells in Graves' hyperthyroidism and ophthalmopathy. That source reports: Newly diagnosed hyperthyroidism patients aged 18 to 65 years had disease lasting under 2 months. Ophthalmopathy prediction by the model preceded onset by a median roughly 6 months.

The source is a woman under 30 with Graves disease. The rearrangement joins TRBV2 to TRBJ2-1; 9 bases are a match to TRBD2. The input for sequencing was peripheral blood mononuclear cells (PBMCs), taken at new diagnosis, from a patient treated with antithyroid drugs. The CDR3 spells CASSFSSLAGPYNEQFF. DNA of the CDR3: TGTGCCAGCAGTTTTTCTTCACTAGCGGGCCCCTACAATGAGCAGTTCTTC.